Included here is one T cell receptor (beta chain) sequence, with context. The antigen is undetermined. The entry originates in a study of cytomegalovirus exposure and HLA in healthy donors. Findings and limits, study-wide: Among the most significant clusters, several appeared linked to common viral pathogens in a later analysis. Productive status was seen about 87% or about 30% of the time for most TCR beta V segments in an earlier analysis. What was likely a sequencing artifact was a cluster of highly shared sequence variants.

V lost 4 bases, J lost 3 bases, and 11 bases stayed unmatched. The CDR3 extends over 17 amino acids. Germline V CDR1 and CDR2: SEHNR, FQNEAQ (reference sequence). Researchers ran the PCR with 60 Vbeta and 13 Jbeta primers. Repertoires were generated with immunoSEQ multiplex PCR, while TCRdb's copy carries only in-frame clones and drops some. Of approximately 100,000 clones detected, 65% to 85% appear once; the ten largest clones hold 4%. The chain has TRBV7-9 and TRBJ2-3, with TRBD2 matching 9 bases. The TCR originated in a man aged 50 or older in good health and CMV-seropositive. Sequences were obtained from PBMCs. CDR3 residues: CASSSPRAGGRTDTQYF. The CDR3 DNA is TGTGCCAGCAGCTCCCCTAGAGCGGGAGGCAGGACAGATACGCAGTATTTT.